One and the same sample provided the 25 T cell receptor beta chains below, sequenced in a study of T cells in Graves' hyperthyroidism and ophthalmopathy. The source material, RNA transcripts, was used to amplify TCR beta CDR3 regions. Initially, a first-round RT-PCR of the TCR CDR3 employed the HTBI primer set. TCRdb re-analysed the multiplex PCR reads in MiXCR, keeping a single row per CDR3 protein. The sample lists hundreds of thousands of distinct CDR3 sequences, roughly 32% occurring once. The specimen sequenced was blood. These TCRs come from a woman aged 40 to 50 with Graves' hyperthyroidism.

This clonotype was detected ten times or more. The chain combines TRBV2 with TRBJ1-5, with a weak D call TRBD1 (6 bases). Trimming cost V 4 bases and J 1 base, with 11 bases left between them. The germline V gene has CDR1 SNHLY and CDR2 FYNNEI. The CDR3 extends over 15 amino acids. The CDR3 nucleotides read TGTGCCAGCAGTGTTACAGGGATAAGCAATCAGCCCCAGCATTTT. This sequence encodes CASSVTGISNQPQHF.

This clonotype came up a few times. CDR3 DNA sequence: TGTGCCATCAGTGAGATTAGCGGGAGGGCCGACACCGGGGAGCTGTTTTTT. Protein: CAISEISGRADTGELFF. The chain has TRBV10-3 and TRBJ2-2; 11 bases fit TRBD2. V trimming: 2 bases; J trimming: 3 bases; junction bases outside the gene matches: 5. The CDR3 runs 17 residues. CDR1 and CDR2 (germline): ENHRY, SYGVKD.

This clonotype appeared many times. The chain combines TRBV20-1 with TRBJ2-5; 13 bases align to TRBD2. This CDR3 region has 15 residues. CDR1 is DFQATT and CDR2 is SNEGSKA in the germline V gene (reference sequence). V was pared by 4 bases and J by 2 bases, with 4 bases of the junction left unmatched. The CDR3 DNA reads as TGCAGTGCTACGACTAGCGGGAGGTGGCAAGAGACCCAGTACTTC. Translation: CSATTSGRWQETQYF.

This clonotype occurred a few times. The chain carries TRBV12-3 or TRBV12-4 and TRBJ2-5; 8 bases map to TRBD2. This CDR3 is built from 14 residues. The trim removed 6 bases at V and 4 bases at J, leaving 7 bases unmatched. The CDR3 DNA reads TGTGCCAGCAGCTTTAGGACTAGCACAGAGACCCAGTACTTC. Translating it yields CASSFRTSTETQYF.

This clonotype was detected only a few times. Here the CDR3 DNA reads TGTGCCAGCAGCTTGGAAGGGGGATCGGGCTATCCTTCTGAAGCTTTCTTT. It is translated as CASSLEGGSGYPSEAFF. The chain couples TRBV5-6 to TRBJ1-1; maybe TRBD1 (6 bases). Per germline, CDR1 SGHDT and CDR2 YYEEEE. Between the trimmed V and J ends, which lost 0 bases and 6 bases, there was a span of 21 bases. The CDR3 runs 17 residues. Drawing the rest from reference TRBV5-6 and TRBJ1-1, the complete variable domain is DAGVTQSPTHLIKTRGQQVTLRCSPKSGHDTVSWYQQALGQGPQFIFQYYEEEERQRGNFPDRFSGHQFPNYSSELNVNALLLGDSALYLCASSLEGGSGYPSEAFFGQGTRLTVV.

In its sample, this clonotype was seen many times. This chain connects TRBV7-2 to TRBJ1-4; TRBD1 matches 7 bases. The CDR3 loop spans 14 amino acids. CDR1 is SGHTA, CDR2 FQGNSA, per germline. Trimming took 3 bases from V and 3 from J; bases not matched to a gene: 1. The CDR3 reads CASSFGTANEKLFF. The CDR3 DNA sequence: TGTGCCAGCAGCTTCGGGACAGCTAATGAAAAACTGTTTTTT.

This clonotype showed up many times. The gene calls are TRBV19 and TRBJ1-1; D unresolved. The V gene lost 3 bases and the J gene lost 5 bases, with 13 bases spanning the gap. Germline V gives CDR1 LNHDA, CDR2 SQIVND (reference sequence). The CDR3 is made up of 14 amino acids. The CDR3: CASSMKTVRTEAFF. DNA for the CDR3: TGTGCCAGTAGTATGAAAACCGTTAGGACTGAAGCTTTCTTT.

The V and J genes are TRBV7-2 and TRBJ1-5, with no clear D. The CDR3 has 14 residues. Between the trimmed V and J ends, which lost 1 base and 5 bases, there was a span of 9 bases. The germline V gene has CDR1 SGHTA and CDR2 FQGNSA. The CDR3 coding sequence is TGTGCCAGCAGCTTAGGTTGGGGAGATCAGCCCCAGCATTTT. Translating it yields CASSLGWGDQPQHF.

In its sample, this clonotype was seen a few times. CDR3 sequence reads: CASSQEAGGWETQYF. In nucleotides, the CDR3 is TGCGCCAGCAGCCAAGAAGCGGGGGGATGGGAGACCCAGTACTTC. The rearrangement uses TRBV4-3 and TRBJ2-5; 9 nucleotides match TRBD2. Germline CDR1 and CDR2: LGHNA and YSLEER. This CDR3 region has 15 residues. J lost 5 bases, V lost 0 bases, and 4 bases had no gene match.

This clonotype was seen ten or more times. J is TRBJ2-7 and V is TRBV6-6, with TRBD2 matching 8 bases. The V gene's germline CDR1 is MNHNY and CDR2 SVGAGI (reference sequence). This CDR3 has 15 residues. The J segment lost 3 bases and the V segment lost 5 bases, leaving 9 bases of the junction unmatched. CDR3 in amino acids: CASSAQPGLDYEQYF. The CDR3 DNA follows: TGTGCCAGCAGTGCCCAACCGGGACTAGACTACGAGCAGTACTTC.

This clonotype was seen repeatedly, ten times or more. The chain links TRBV7-9 to TRBJ2-7; D could derive from TRBD1 or TRBD2 (5 bases each). The ends were cut back, 4 bases at V and 2 bases at J, with 12 bases in the middle. CDR3 size: 14 residues. Germline lookup yields CDR1 SEHNR and CDR2 FQNEAQ (reference sequence). CDR3 sequence (DNA): TGTGCCAGCAGCTATCGGGGCGCAACCTACGAGCAGTACTTC. It is translated as CASSYRGATYEQYF.

V is TRBV6-2 or TRBV6-3 and J is TRBJ2-5, with 8 bases that match TRBD2. This CDR3 comprises 18 residues. Germline loops: CDR1 MNHEY, CDR2 SVGEGT. The V segment lost 3 bases and the J segment 5 bases; nucleotides outside the gene matches: 17. Written as DNA, the CDR3 is TGTGCCAGCAGTTATCCTGGACCGGGGGGGGGCCTGGAGGAGACCCAGTACTTC. Protein product: CASSYPGPGGGLEETQYF.

This rearrangement joins TRBV11-2 to TRBJ2-7, with unresolved D. CDR1 is SGHAT and CDR2 is FQNNGV in the germline V gene. Trimming took 0 bases from V and 1 from J, leaving 7 bases between them. CDR3 size: 14 residues. CDR3 sequence: CASSLEWVSYEQYF. The CDR3 DNA follows: TGTGCCAGCAGCTTAGAATGGGTTTCCTACGAGCAGTACTTC.

The chain employs TRBV6-5 and TRBJ1-1; the D is unclear. Germline lookup yields CDR1 MNHEY and CDR2 SVGAGI. V was pared by 0 bases and J by 3 bases, with 17 bases between. The CDR3 contains 17 residues. The CDR3 nucleotides read TGTGCCAGCAGTTACTCCCAGTCCCCCCCCTGGTACACTGAAGCTTTCTTT. Residues: CASSYSQSPPWYTEAFF.

This chain links TRBV7-2 with TRBJ2-7; 9 nucleotides align to TRBD1. This CDR3 has 15 amino acids. The trim removed 4 bases at V and 5 bases at J, leaving 9 bases unmatched. Looked up from germline, CDR1 is SGHTA and CDR2 is FQGNSA. CDR3 sequence: CASSSVDRGSDEQYF. Written as DNA, the CDR3 is TGTGCCAGCAGCTCTGTTGACAGGGGGAGTGACGAGCAGTACTTC.

This sequence joins TRBV20-1 and TRBJ2-6; 9 positions match TRBD1. Germline V gives CDR1 DFQATT, CDR2 SNEGSKA (reference sequence). The CDR3 sequence is 18 residues long. Trimming removed 5 bases from V and 4 bases from J; junction bases left unmatched: 15. CDR3 coding DNA: TGCAGTGCTCCAATACAGGGGGCGCATTCGGGGGGGGCCAACGTCCTGACTTTC. This encodes CSAPIQGAHSGGANVLTF.

This clonotype has at least ten counts. The rearrangement uses TRBV19 and TRBJ1-5, with 11 bases aligning to TRBD1. The CDR3 sequence is 15 residues long. Germline V gene sequence: CDR1 LNHDA, CDR2 SQIVND (reference sequence). After removal of 10 bases from V and 1 base from J, the junction contained 6 bases not matched to a gene. This chain's CDR3 is CATDGQGASNQPQHF. The CDR3 DNA reads TGTGCCACCGATGGACAGGGGGCGAGCAATCAGCCCCAGCATTTT.

This clonotype occurred many times. The genes are TRBV2 and TRBJ1-5, with a weak D call TRBD1 (5 bases). This CDR3 is built from 16 residues. V was pared by 6 bases and J by 3 bases, with 18 bases between. The germline V gene encodes CDR1 SNHLY and CDR2 FYNNEI. Here the CDR3 reads CASSEWERGPNQPQHF. CDR3 DNA: TGTGCCAGCAGCGAGTGGGAAAGGGGACCCAATCAGCCCCAGCATTTT.

This clonotype was found a few times. The chain links TRBV7-3 to TRBJ2-3; 7 bases match TRBD1. Per germline, CDR1 SGHTA and CDR2 FQGTGA. The CDR3 totals 15 residues. The V and J ends lost 1 base and 1 base, in that order; junction bases with no gene match: 2. In DNA form, the CDR3 reads TGTGCCAGCAGCTTAATCGGACAGGGCACAGATACGCAGTATTTT. Translation: CASSLIGQGTDTQYF.

The DNA for the CDR3 is TGCAGCGCCGGGACAGGGCGGGATCAGCCCCAGCATTTT. Protein product: CSAGTGRDQPQHF. The chain has TRBV29-1 and TRBJ1-5; 9 bases line up with TRBD1. Losses at the gene ends were 7 bases for V and 5 bases for J; bases not matched to a gene: 6. This CDR3 region has 13 residues. From germline, CDR1 is SQVTM and CDR2 ANQGSEA.

This clonotype has a single count. The gene calls are TRBV5-1 and TRBJ2-3; D may be TRBD2 (6 bases). CDR1 is SGHRS and CDR2 is YFSETQ in the germline V gene. V lost 4 bases, J lost 5 bases, and 14 bases lay in between. CDR3 length: 14 residues. The CDR3 bases are TGCGCCAGCAGCGCGGGACGTCCTGGAGATACGCAGTATTTT. Its translation is CASSAGRPGDTQYF.

This clonotype was seen a handful of times. The chain has TRBV10-3 and TRBJ1-2; D remains unclear. Germline-derived CDR1 and CDR2 are ENHRY and SYGVKD. The V end was cut by 4 bases, the J end by 1 base, with 10 bases between. The CDR3 is 14 amino acids. CDR3 amino acids: CAISVEGGNYGYTF. Written as DNA, the CDR3 is TGTGCCATCAGTGTGGAGGGAGGTAACTATGGCTACACCTTC.

This chain connects TRBV20-1 to TRBJ1-6; D remains ambiguous. This CDR3 contains 17 residues. Germline V lookup: CDR1 DFQATT, CDR2 SNEGSKA (reference sequence). The V gene lost 0 bases and the J gene lost 4 bases, with 16 bases spanning the gap. The CDR3 DNA follows: TGCAGTGCTAGAGATACCTTAGTGGGCAGTTATAATTCACCCCTCCACTTT. Protein: CSARDTLVGSYNSPLHF.

The chain is built from TRBV4-3 and TRBJ2-5; 12 bases match TRBD2. There are 20 residues in the CDR3. Germline CDR1 LGHNA, CDR2 YSLEER. Trimming took 0 bases from V and 5 from J; bases not matched to a gene: 16. CDR3 region: CASSQESGALLAGGRETQYF. The DNA for the CDR3 is TGCGCCAGCAGCCAAGAATCAGGGGCCCTTCTAGCGGGGGGGCGGGAGACCCAGTACTTC.

Concerning this clonotype itself: A much larger clone sits a single nucleotide away, making a read error possible. V gene TRBV7-2 combines with J gene TRBJ1-5; a possible D gene is TRBD1 (5 bases). V shed 4 bases and J shed 0 bases, with 10 bases lying between them. CDR1 is SGHTA, CDR2 FQGNSA, per germline. The CDR3 runs 15 residues. The CDR3 reads CASSSGPDSNQPQHF. The CDR3 DNA is TGTGCCAGCAGCTCGGGGCCTGATAGCAATCAGCCCCAGCATTTT.